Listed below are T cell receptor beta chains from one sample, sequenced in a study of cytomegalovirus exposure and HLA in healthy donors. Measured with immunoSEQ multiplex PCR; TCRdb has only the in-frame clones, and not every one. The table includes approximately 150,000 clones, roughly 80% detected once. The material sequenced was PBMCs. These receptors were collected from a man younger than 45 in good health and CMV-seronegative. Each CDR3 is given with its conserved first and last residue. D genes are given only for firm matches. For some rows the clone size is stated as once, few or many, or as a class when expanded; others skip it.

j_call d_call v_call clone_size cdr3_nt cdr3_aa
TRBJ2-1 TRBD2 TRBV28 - TGTGCCAGCAGCGGGACTAGCGGCAGCTACAATGAGCAGTTCTTC CASSGTSGSYNEQFF
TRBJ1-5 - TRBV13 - TGTGCCAGCAGCTTAGGCAGTACCAATCAGCCCCAGCATTTT CASSLGSTNQPQHF
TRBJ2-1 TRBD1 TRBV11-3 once TGTGCCAGCAGCCGGGACAGGGGCTCCTACAATGAGCAGTTCTTC CASSRDRGSYNEQFF
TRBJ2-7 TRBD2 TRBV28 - TGTGCCAGCAGTCCCGGACTAGCGGGAACCTACGAGCAGTACTTC CASSPGLAGTYEQYF
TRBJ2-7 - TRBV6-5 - TGTGCCAGCAGTTACTCGGCCCAGGCCTACGAGCAGTACTTC CASSYSAQAYEQYF
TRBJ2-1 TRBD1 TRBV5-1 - TGCGCCAGCAGCTCTACGGGACAGATATCCTACAATGAGCAGTTCTTC CASSSTGQISYNEQFF
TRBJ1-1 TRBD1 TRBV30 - TGTGCCTGGACGACAGGGGGCACTGAAGCTTTCTTT CAWTTGGTEAFF
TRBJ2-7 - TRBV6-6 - TGTGCCAGCGAGCAGGGCTACGAGCAGTACTTC CASEQGYEQYF
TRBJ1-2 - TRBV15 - TGTGCCACCAGCAGAACCGGGACACCTTATGGCTACACCTTC CATSRTGTPYGYTF
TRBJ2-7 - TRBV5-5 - TGTGCCAGCAGCTTGGAGGGACTCTACGAGCAGTACTTC CASSLEGLYEQYF
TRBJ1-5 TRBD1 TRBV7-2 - TGTGCCAGCAGTTTGGACAGGGGGCTTGCTCAGCCCCAGCATTTT CASSLDRGLAQPQHF
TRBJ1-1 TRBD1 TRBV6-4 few TGTGCCAGCAGTAGGACAGGCCGTAGCGAAGCTTTCTTT CASSRTGRSEAFF
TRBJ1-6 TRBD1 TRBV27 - TGTGCCAGCAGTTGGGGACAGGGAGTATCCTATAATTCACCCCTCCACTTT CASSWGQGVSYNSPLHF
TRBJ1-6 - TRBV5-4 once TGTGCCAGCAGAAATGGAGGGAACTATAATTCACCCCTCCACTTT CASRNGGNYNSPLHF
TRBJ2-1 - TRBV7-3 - TGTGCCAGCAGCTACTACATGAGCTCCTACAATGAGCAGTTCTTC CASSYYMSSYNEQFF
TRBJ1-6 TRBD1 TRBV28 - TGTGCCAGCAGTCCCCGGGACAGTCACAGTTCACCCCTCCACTTT CASSPRDSHSSPLHF
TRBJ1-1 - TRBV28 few TGTGCCAGCAGTTTAACTTCGAAGGGGTTCACTGAAGCTTTCTTT CASSLTSKGFTEAFF
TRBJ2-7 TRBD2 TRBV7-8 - TGTGCCAGCAGCTCGGGACTAGACCTCTACGAGCAGTACTTC CASSSGLDLYEQYF
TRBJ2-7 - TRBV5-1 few TGCGCCAGCAGCTTGAGCCAGGGTAACCACGAGCAGTACTTC CASSLSQGNHEQYF
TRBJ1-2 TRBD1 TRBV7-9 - TGTGCCAGCAGACCCGATGGGGGACAGGGCGTAAACTATGGCTACACCTTC CASRPDGGQGVNYGYTF
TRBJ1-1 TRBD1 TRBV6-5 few TGTGCCAGCAGTTACCCGGGACAGGGGGCAGGAGCTTTCTTT CASSYPGQGAGAFF
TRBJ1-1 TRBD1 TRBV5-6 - TGTGCCAGCAGCTTTTGGGGGATTGGACAGGCAGCTTTCTTT CASSFWGIGQAAFF
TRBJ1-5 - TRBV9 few TGTGCCAGCAGCGTAGGTGGGGCCAATCAGCCCCAGCATTTT CASSVGGANQPQHF
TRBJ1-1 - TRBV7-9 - TGTGCCAGCAGCTTTTCGACAGAAATGAACACTGAAGCTTTCTTT CASSFSTEMNTEAFF
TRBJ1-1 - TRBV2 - TGTGCCAGCACTTCGACTACGTCGGGGTTGGGAGATTTCTTT CASTSTTSGLGDFF
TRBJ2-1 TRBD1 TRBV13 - TGTGCCAGCAGCTTTGAGGCGGGACAGGGAGGATATGAGCAGTTCTTC CASSFEAGQGGYEQFF
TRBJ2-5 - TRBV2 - TGTGCCAGCTTTGGCAGCCAAGAGACCCAGTACTTC CASFGSQETQYF